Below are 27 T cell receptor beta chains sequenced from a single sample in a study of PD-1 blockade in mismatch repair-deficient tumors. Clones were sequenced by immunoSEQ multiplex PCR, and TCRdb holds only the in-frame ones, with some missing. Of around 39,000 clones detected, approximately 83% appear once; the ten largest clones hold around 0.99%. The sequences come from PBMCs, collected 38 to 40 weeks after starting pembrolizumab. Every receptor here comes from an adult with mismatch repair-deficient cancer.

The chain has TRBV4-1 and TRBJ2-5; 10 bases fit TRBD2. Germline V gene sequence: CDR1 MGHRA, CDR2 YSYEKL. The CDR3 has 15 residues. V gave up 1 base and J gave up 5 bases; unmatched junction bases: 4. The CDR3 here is CASSQGAGGPETQYF. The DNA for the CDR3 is TGCGCCAGCAGCCAAGGAGCGGGAGGGCCGGAGACCCAGTACTTC.

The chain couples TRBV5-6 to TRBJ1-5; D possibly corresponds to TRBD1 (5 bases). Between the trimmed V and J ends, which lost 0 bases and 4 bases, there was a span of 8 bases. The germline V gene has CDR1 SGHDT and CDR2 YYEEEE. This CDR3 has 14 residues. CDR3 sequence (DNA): TGTGCCAGCAGCTTGGCGGGGGGAAATCAGCCCCAGCATTTT. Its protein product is CASSLAGGNQPQHF.

The CDR3 DNA follows: TGCGCCAGCAGCACGGAACCGGGACTGGAGTACAATGAGCAGTTCTTC. This encodes CASSTEPGLEYNEQFF. The J gene is TRBJ2-1, the V gene TRBV5-1, with a possible D match to TRBD2 (6 bases). CDR1 is SGHRS, CDR2 YFSETQ, per germline. The V end lost 4 bases, the J end lost 4 bases, and 18 bases lay between the germline ends. The CDR3 contains 16 residues.

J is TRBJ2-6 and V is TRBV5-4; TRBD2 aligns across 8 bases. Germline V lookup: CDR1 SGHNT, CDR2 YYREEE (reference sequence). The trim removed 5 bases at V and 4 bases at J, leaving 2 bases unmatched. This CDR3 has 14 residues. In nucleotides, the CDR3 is TGTGCCAGCAGGCGGGGGGCCGGGGCCAACGTCCTGACTTTC. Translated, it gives CASRRGAGANVLTF.

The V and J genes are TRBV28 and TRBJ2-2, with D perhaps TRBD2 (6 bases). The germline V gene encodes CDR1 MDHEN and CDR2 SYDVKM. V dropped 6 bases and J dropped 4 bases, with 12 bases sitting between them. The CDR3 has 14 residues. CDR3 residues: CASSPGLRTGELFF. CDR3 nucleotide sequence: TGTGCCAGCAGCCCGGGACTTCGCACCGGGGAGCTGTTTTTT.

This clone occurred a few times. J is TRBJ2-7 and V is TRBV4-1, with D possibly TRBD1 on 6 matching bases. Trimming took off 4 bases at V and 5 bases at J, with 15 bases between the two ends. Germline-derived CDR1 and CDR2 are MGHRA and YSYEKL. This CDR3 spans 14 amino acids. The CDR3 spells CASSRGQGIDEQYF. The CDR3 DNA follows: TGCGCCAGCAGCCGGGGGCAGGGGATCGACGAGCAGTACTTC.

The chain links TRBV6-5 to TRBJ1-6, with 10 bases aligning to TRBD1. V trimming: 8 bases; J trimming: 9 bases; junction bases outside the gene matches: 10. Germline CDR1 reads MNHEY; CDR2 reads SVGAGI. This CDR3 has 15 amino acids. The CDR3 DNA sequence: TGTGCCAGCCGAAAGGGCGGGACAGGGGCTTCACCCCTCCACTTT. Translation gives CASRKGGTGASPLHF.

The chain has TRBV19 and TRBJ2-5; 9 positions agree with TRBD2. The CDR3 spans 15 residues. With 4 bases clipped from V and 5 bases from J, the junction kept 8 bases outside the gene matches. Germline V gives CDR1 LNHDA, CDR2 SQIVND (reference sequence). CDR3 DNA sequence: TGTGCCAGTAGTAGAGTAGCGGGAGTTGCGGAGACCCAGTACTTC. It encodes CASSRVAGVAETQYF.

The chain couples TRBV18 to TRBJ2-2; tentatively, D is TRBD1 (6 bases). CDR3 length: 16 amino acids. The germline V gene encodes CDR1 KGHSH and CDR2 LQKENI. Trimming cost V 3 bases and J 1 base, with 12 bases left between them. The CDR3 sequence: CASSPRQVGNTGELFF. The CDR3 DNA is TGTGCCAGCTCACCCAGACAGGTGGGGAACACCGGGGAGCTGTTTTTT.

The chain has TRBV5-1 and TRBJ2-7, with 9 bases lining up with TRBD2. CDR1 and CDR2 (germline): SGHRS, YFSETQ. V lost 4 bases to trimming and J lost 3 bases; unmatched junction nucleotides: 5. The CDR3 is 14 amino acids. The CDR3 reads CASSNSGSLYEQYF. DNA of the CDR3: TGCGCCAGCAGCAATAGCGGGAGCCTCTACGAGCAGTACTTC.

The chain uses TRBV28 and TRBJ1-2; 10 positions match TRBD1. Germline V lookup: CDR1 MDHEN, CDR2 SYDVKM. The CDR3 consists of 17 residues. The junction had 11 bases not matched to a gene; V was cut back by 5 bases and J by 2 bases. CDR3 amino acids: CASSTGTGATWNYGYTF. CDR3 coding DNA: TGTGCCAGCAGTACAGGGACAGGGGCAACATGGAACTATGGCTACACCTTC.

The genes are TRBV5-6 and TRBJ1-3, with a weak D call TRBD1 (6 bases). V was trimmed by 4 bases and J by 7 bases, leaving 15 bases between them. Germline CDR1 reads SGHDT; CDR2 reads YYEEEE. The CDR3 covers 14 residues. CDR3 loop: CASSPKGGVNTIYF. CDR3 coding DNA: TGTGCCAGCAGCCCCAAGGGGGGGGTGAACACCATATATTTT.

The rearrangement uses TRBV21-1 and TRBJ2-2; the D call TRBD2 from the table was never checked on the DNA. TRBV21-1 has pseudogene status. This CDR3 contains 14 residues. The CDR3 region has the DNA TGTGCCAGCAGTAGCGGGAGGAACACCGGGGAGCTGTTTTTT. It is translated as CASSSGRNTGELFF.

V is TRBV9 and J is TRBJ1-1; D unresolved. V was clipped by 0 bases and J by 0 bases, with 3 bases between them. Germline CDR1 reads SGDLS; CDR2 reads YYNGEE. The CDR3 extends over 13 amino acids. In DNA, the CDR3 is TGTGCCAGCAGCGTAGCTTTGAACACTGAAGCTTTCTTT. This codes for CASSVALNTEAFF.

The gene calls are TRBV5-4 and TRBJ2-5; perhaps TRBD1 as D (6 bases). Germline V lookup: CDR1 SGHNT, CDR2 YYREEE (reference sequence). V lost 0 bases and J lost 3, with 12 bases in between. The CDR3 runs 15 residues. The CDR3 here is CASSLARTAKETQYF. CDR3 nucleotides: TGTGCCAGCAGCTTGGCTAGGACAGCTAAAGAGACCCAGTACTTC. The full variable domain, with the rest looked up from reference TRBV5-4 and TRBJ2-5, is ETGVTQSPTHLIKTRGQQVTLRCSSQSGHNTVSWYQQALGQGPQFIFQYYREEENGRGNFPPRFSGLQFPNYSSELNVNALELDDSALYLCASSLARTAKETQYFGPGTRLLVL.

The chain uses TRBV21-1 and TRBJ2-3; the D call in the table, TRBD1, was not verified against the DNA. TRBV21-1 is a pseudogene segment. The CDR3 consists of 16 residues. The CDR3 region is CASSKDKAGATDTQYF. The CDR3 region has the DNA TGTGCCAGCAGCAAAGATAAGGCAGGGGCCACAGATACGCAGTATTTT.

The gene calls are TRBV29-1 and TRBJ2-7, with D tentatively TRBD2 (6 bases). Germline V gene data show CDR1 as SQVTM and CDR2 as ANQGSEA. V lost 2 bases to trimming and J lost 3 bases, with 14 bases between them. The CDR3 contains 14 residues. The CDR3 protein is CSVEIGGDGYEQYF. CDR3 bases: TGCAGCGTTGAAATAGGAGGGGACGGCTACGAGCAGTACTTC.

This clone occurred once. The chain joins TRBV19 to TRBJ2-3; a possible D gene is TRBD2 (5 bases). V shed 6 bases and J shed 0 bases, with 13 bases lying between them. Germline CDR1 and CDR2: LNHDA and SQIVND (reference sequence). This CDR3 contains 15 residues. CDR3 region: CASRESGPSTDTQYF. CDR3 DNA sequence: TGTGCCAGTAGAGAAAGCGGACCTAGCACAGATACGCAGTATTTT.

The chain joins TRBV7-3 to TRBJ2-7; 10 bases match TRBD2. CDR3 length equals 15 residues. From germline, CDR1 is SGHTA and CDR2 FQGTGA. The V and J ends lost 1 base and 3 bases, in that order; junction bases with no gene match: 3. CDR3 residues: CASSLRSGRDYEQYF. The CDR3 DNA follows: TGTGCCAGCAGCTTAAGGAGCGGGAGGGACTACGAGCAGTACTTC.

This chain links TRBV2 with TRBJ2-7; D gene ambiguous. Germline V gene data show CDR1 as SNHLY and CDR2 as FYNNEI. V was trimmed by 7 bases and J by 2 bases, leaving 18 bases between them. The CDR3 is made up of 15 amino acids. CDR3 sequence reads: CASKSPVSPPYEQYF. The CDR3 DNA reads TGTGCCAGCAAATCTCCAGTTTCTCCCCCCTACGAGCAGTACTTC. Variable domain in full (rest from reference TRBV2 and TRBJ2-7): EPEVTQTPSHQVTQMGQEVILRCVPISNHLYFYWYRQILGQKVEFLVSFYNNEISEKSEIFDDQFSVERPDGSNFTLKIRSTKLEDSAMYFCASKSPVSPPYEQYFGPGTRLTVT.

Written as DNA, the CDR3 is TGTGCCAGCAGCTTAGCCCTAGACTACGAGCAGTACTTC. It is translated as CASSLALDYEQYF. V is TRBV11-2 and J is TRBJ2-7; D gene uncertain. V was cut by 1 base and J by 3 bases, with 7 bases left in between. The V gene's germline CDR1 is SGHAT and CDR2 FQNNGV. CDR3 length: 13 residues.

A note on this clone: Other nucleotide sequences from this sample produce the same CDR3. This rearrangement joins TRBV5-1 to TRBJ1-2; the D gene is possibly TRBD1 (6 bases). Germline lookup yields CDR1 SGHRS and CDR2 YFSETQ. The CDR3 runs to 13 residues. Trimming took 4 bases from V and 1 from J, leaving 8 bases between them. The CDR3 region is CASSPGVNYGYTF. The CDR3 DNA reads TGCGCCAGCAGCCCAGGGGTTAACTATGGCTACACCTTC.

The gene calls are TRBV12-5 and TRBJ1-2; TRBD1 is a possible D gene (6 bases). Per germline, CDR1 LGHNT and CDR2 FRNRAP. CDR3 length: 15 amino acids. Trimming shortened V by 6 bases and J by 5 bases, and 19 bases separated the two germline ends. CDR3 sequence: CASGSPGAAEYGYTF. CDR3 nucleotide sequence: TGTGCTAGTGGCTCTCCAGGGGCCGCGGAGTATGGCTACACCTTC. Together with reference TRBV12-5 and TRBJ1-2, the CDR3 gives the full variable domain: DARVTQTPRHKVTEMGQEVTMRCQPILGHNTVFWYRQTMMQGLELLAYFRNRAPLDDSGMPKDRFSAEMPDATLATLKIQPSEPRDSAVYFCASGSPGAAEYGYTFGSGTRLTVV.

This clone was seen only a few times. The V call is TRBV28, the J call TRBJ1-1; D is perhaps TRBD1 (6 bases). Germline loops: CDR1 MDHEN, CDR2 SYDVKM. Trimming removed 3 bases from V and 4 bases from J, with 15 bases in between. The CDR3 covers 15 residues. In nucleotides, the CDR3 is TGTGCCAGCAGTTTGGGGGGGCGCGTGAGCACTGAAGCTTTCTTT. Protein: CASSLGGRVSTEAFF.

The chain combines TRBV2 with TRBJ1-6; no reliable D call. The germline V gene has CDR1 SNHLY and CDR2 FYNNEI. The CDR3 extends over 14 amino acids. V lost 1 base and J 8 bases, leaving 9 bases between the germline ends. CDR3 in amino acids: CASSEELADSPLHF. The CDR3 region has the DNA TGTGCCAGCAGTGAAGAGCTAGCGGATTCACCCCTCCACTTT.

The CDR3 nucleotides read TGTGCCAGCAGCTTAGCACGCGGTACAGATACGCAGTATTTT. Its protein is CASSLARGTDTQYF. This rearrangement joins TRBV7-2 to TRBJ2-3, with D unresolved. The CDR3 has 14 residues. V dropped 0 bases and J dropped 3 bases, with 7 bases sitting between them. The germline V gene encodes CDR1 SGHTA and CDR2 FQGNSA.

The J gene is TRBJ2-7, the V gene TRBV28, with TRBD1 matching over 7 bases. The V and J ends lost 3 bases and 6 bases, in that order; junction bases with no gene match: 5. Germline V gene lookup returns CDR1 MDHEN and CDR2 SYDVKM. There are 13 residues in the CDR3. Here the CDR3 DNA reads TGTGCCAGCAGTTTCCGGTACAGGGGCGAGCAGTACTTC. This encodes CASSFRYRGEQYF.